The clone carrying this T cell receptor (beta chain) qualifies as medium-sized. The target antigen is unknown. This sample is part of a study of early T cells in non-severe SARS-CoV-2 infection. Study context: Chains stayed unpaired after sequencing of bulk RNA from unsorted whole blood. Study results and limitations: Private and CD4 specificities were missed by VDJdb matching, skewed to anti-spike CD8.

Individual cDNA molecules each received unique molecular identifiers attached to them. TCRdb processed the 5' RACE reads anew with MiXCR; each CDR3 protein has one entry. Here the sample spans 84,000 or so distinct CDR3 sequences, roughly 12% being singletons. The CDR3 is 12 residues long. Germline CDR1 is SGHAT and CDR2 is FQNNGV. With 0 bases removed from V and 4 bases from J, the gap between germline ends came to 4 bases. The TCR sequence derives from an adult who was a healthcare worker with PCR-confirmed SARS-CoV-2 infection or an uninfected control (not recorded which). The chain is built from TRBV11-2 and TRBJ2-7; D gene unclear. Sequenced sample: whole blood. CDR3 region: CASSLDGYEQYF. CDR3 nucleotide sequence: TGTGCCAGCAGCTTAGATGGTTACGAGCAGTACTTC.